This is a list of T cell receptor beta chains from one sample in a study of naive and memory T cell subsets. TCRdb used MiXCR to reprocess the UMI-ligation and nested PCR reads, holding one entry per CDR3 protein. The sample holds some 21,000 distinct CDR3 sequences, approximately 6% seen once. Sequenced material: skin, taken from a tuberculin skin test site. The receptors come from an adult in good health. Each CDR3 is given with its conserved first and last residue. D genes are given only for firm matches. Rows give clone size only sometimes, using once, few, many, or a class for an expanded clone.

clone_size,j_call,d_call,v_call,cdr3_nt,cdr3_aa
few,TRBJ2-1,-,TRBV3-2,TGTGCCCGTAGCGGGAGCGGGGGTGAGCAGTTCTTC,CARSGSGGEQFF
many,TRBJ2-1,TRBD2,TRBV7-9,TGTGCCAGCAGCTTAGTGACTAGCGGGAGAGAAGTAGAGCAGTTCTTC,CASSLVTSGREVEQFF
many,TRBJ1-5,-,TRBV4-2,TGTGCCAGCAGCCAAGATCTAACGAGCAATCAGCCCCAGCATTTT,CASSQDLTSNQPQHF
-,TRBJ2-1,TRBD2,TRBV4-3,TGCGCCAGCAGCCCCCTCAGGACTAGCGGGAGGATGGGGGAGCAGTTCTTC,CASSPLRTSGRMGEQFF
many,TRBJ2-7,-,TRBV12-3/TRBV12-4,TGTGCCAGCACCGCTCGGGGAAACGGAAAGACCTCTCCCTACGAGCAGTACTTC,CASTARGNGKTSPYEQYF
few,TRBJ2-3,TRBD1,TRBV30,TGTGCCTGGAGTTCACCCGGGACAGGGATGACAGATACGCAGTATTTT,CAWSSPGTGMTDTQYF
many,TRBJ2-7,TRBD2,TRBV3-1,TGTGCCAGCAGCCAAGGCCCTAGCGGCCTCTACGAGCAGTACTTC,CASSQGPSGLYEQYF
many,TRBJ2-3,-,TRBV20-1,TGCAGTGCCCTCCGTGCAGATACGCAGTATTTT,CSALRADTQYF
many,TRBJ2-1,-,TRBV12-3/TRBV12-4,TGTGCCAGCAGTTTAGGTGTCAGGGGATACAATGAGCAGTTCTTC,CASSLGVRGYNEQFF
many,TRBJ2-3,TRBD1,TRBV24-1,TGTGCCACCAGTGGAGGGGGACAGGGCACAGATACGCAGTATTTT,CATSGGGQGTDTQYF
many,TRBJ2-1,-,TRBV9,TGTGCCAGCAGCGTCGGCAGTGGGGGGGGCCGCGATGAGCAGTTCTTC,CASSVGSGGGRDEQFF
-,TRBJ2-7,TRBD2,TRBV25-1,TGTGCCAGCTCGGGGTCCGAGACTAGCGAAAAATACGAGCAGTACTTC,CASSGSETSEKYEQYF
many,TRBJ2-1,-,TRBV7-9,TGTGCCAGCAACCTCGACCCCCCCAGTGAGCAGTTCTTC,CASNLDPPSEQFF
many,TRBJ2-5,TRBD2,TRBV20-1,TGCAGTGCTAGTCCCGGCGGGGGGACTAGGCGGGAGACCCAGTACTTC,CSASPGGGTRRETQYF
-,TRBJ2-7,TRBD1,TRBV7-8,TGTGCCAGCAGCTTAGACGACATTAAAAGGACAGGCGGGCAGTACTTC,CASSLDDIKRTGGQYF
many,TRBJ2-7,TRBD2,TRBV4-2,TGTGCCAGCAGCGCTGAGGTTGGGACTAGCGGGAGTGGGTACGAGCAGTACTTC,CASSAEVGTSGSGYEQYF
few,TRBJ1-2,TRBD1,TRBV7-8,TGTGCCAGCAGCTTCAGCACAGGGGAGGTGGACTATGGCTACACCTTC,CASSFSTGEVDYGYTF
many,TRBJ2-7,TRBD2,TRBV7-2,TGTGCCAGCAGCGTAGACGCTAGCGGGACTTACGAGCAGTACTTC,CASSVDASGTYEQYF
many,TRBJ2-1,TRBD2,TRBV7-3,TGTGCCAGCAGCTTAACTAGCGGGAGAGGAAACAATGAGCAGTTCTTC,CASSLTSGRGNNEQFF
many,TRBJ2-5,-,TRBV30,TGTGCCTGGATAAGCCTGGGGCGGAGGACCCAGTACTTC,CAWISLGRRTQYF
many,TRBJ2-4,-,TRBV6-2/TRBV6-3,TGTGCCAGCAGTTACTACAGGGAAAACATTCAGTACTTC,CASSYYRENIQYF
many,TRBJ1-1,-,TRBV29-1,TGCAGCGTTGACGATGGGGGCACTGAAGCTTTCTTT,CSVDDGGTEAFF
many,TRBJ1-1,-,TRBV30,TGTGCCTGGAGTCAAAAGGGGATGAACACTGAAGCTTTCTTT,CAWSQKGMNTEAFF
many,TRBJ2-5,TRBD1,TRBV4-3,TGCGCCAGCAGCCATGGTACAGGGGGCAAAGAGACCCAGTACTTC,CASSHGTGGKETQYF
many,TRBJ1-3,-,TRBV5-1,TGCGCCAGCAGCGGCGGGACCGCGCTGGGAAACACCATATATTTT,CASSGGTALGNTIYF
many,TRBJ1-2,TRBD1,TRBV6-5,TGTGCCAGCAGTTACTCGACTCCCGACAGGGGGATAGACCATTATGGCTACACCTTC,CASSYSTPDRGIDHYGYTF
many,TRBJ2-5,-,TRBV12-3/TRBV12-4,TGTGCCAGCAGTTTAGGGACTGGGTACCAAGAGACCCAGTACTTC,CASSLGTGYQETQYF
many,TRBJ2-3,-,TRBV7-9,TGTGCCACCGCCGACCGCTTAGCACAGACCACAGATACGCAGTATTTT,CATADRLAQTTDTQYF
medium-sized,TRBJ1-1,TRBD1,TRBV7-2,TGTGCCAGCAGCACCCGAATTGGACAGGGAAACGCTGAAGCTTTCTTT,CASSTRIGQGNAEAFF
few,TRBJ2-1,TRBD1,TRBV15,TGTGCCACCTTTGACAGGGGAAGGTGCAATGAGCAGTTCTTC,CATFDRGRCNEQFF
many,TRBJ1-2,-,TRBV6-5,TGTGCCAGCAGTTACTCTCCCGCGGTTGCGGGTGGCTACACCTTC,CASSYSPAVAGGYTF
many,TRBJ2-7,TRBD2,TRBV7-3,TGTGCCAGCAGCTCACCTCCGGGGGAGGGAGCCCCGAACGAGCAGTACTTC,CASSSPPGEGAPNEQYF
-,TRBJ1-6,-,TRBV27,TGTGCCAGCAGTATAACGCAGGGGAATAATTCACCCCTCCACTTT,CASSITQGNNSPLHF
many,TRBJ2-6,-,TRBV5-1,TGCGCCAGCCTGGACAGCTCTGGGGCCAACGTCCTGACTTTC,CASLDSSGANVLTF
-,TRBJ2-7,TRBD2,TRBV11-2,TGTGCCAGCAGCTCAATCCAACGAGAGCCGGGACTAGTAGGCTACGAGCAGTACTTC,CASSSIQREPGLVGYEQYF
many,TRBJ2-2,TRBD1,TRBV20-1,TGCAGTGCTAGGACAGGGGGGGAAAGAACCGGGGAGCTGTTTTTT,CSARTGGERTGELFF
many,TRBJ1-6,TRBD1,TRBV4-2,TGTGCCAGCAGCCAAGACCGGACAGGGGGCGGTTCACCCCTCCACTTT,CASSQDRTGGGSPLHF
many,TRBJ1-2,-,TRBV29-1,TGCAGCGCCCCGACTGGGGGGAACTATGGCTACACCTTC,CSAPTGGNYGYTF
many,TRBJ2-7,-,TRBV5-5,TGTCCCAGCAGCTTCGGCGCATCTCGCTCTTGGGAGCAGTACTTC,CPSSFGASRSWEQYF
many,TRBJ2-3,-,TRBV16,TGTGCCAGCAGCCAATCGAGTAGCGAAACAGATACGCAGTATTTT,CASSQSSSETDTQYF
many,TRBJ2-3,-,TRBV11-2,TGTGCCAGCAGCTTAGGACAGAATACGCAGTATTTT,CASSLGQNTQYF